These T cell receptor beta chains were read from a single sample in a study of blood T cell repertoires in COVID-19. The table came from immunoSEQ multiplex PCR; TCRdb's copy has only in-frame clones and leaves some out. The table has over 9,000 clones, over 70% seen once. The material sequenced was peripheral blood. The receptors derive from a man between 65 and 85 years old with active COVID-19. Each CDR3 is given with its conserved first and last residue. The order of the fields is D gene, J gene, V gene, clone size, CDR3 protein, CDR3 DNA. D genes are given only for firm matches. Expanded clones are given a class, and other clones once, few, many or no size at all.

d_gene: -; j_gene: TRBJ1-1; v_gene: TRBV10-3; abundance: -; CDR3aa: CAISDLRAGANTEAFF; CDR3nt: TGTGCCATCAGTGACCTTCGGGCGGGGGCGAACACTGAAGCTTTCTTT
d_gene: -; j_gene: TRBJ2-1; v_gene: TRBV19; abundance: -; CDR3aa: CASSIGRGSSYNEQFF; CDR3nt: TGTGCCAGTAGTATAGGGCGGGGAAGCTCCTACAATGAGCAGTTCTTC
d_gene: -; j_gene: TRBJ1-1; v_gene: TRBV9; abundance: -; CDR3aa: CASSVGPGAITEAFF; CDR3nt: TGTGCCAGCAGCGTAGGGCCAGGGGCTATCACTGAAGCTTTCTTT
d_gene: -; j_gene: TRBJ2-5; v_gene: TRBV11-2; abundance: -; CDR3aa: CASSSGAFQETQYF; CDR3nt: TGTGCCAGCAGCTCTGGGGCCTTCCAAGAGACCCAGTACTTC
d_gene: TRBD2; j_gene: TRBJ2-2; v_gene: TRBV7-6; abundance: -; CDR3aa: CASSFAGVVNTGELFF; CDR3nt: TGTGCCAGCAGCTTTGCGGGGGTGGTCAACACCGGGGAGCTGTTTTTT
d_gene: TRBD1; j_gene: TRBJ1-6; v_gene: TRBV7-9; abundance: -; CDR3aa: CASSLGTGGDSPLHF; CDR3nt: TGTGCCAGCAGCTTGGGGACAGGGGGTGATTCACCCCTCCACTTT
d_gene: TRBD1; j_gene: TRBJ2-7; v_gene: TRBV19; abundance: -; CDR3aa: CASSIGQGAYEQYF; CDR3nt: TGTGCCAGTAGTATAGGACAGGGGGCCTACGAGCAGTACTTC
d_gene: TRBD2; j_gene: TRBJ2-1; v_gene: TRBV4-2; abundance: medium-sized; CDR3aa: CASSQLTSGRYNEQFF; CDR3nt: TGTGCCAGCAGCCAATTGACTAGCGGGAGGTACAATGAGCAGTTCTTC
d_gene: -; j_gene: TRBJ2-4; v_gene: TRBV28; abundance: once; CDR3aa: CASSFVGVVKNIQYF; CDR3nt: TGTGCCAGCAGTTTTGTGGGAGTGGTCAAAAACATTCAGTACTTC
d_gene: TRBD2; j_gene: TRBJ2-1; v_gene: TRBV5-4; abundance: -; CDR3aa: CASSSDSSGRIDNEQFF; CDR3nt: TGTGCCAGCAGCTCCGATTCTAGCGGGAGGATAGACAATGAGCAGTTCTTC
d_gene: TRBD1; j_gene: TRBJ2-7; v_gene: TRBV7-2; abundance: -; CDR3aa: CASRMGQGAYEQYF; CDR3nt: TGTGCCAGCAGGATGGGACAGGGAGCGTACGAGCAGTACTTC
d_gene: TRBD2; j_gene: TRBJ2-7; v_gene: TRBV10-2; abundance: few; CDR3aa: CASSEGGRPLEQYF; CDR3nt: TGCGCCAGCAGTGAAGGCGGGAGGCCCCTCGAGCAGTACTTC
d_gene: TRBD2; j_gene: TRBJ2-3; v_gene: TRBV5-6; abundance: -; CDR3aa: CASSPYASGLAGGPPRYF; CDR3nt: TGTGCCAGCAGCCCCTATGCAAGCGGACTAGCGGGAGGACCCCCTAGGTATTTT
d_gene: TRBD1; j_gene: TRBJ2-1; v_gene: TRBV11-2; abundance: -; CDR3aa: CASSSGQPASHEQFF; CDR3nt: TGTGCCAGCAGCTCGGGACAGCCAGCTTCCCATGAGCAGTTCTTC
d_gene: -; j_gene: TRBJ2-7; v_gene: TRBV6-1; abundance: -; CDR3aa: CASSEALVGYEQYF; CDR3nt: TGTGCCAGCAGTGAAGCGCTAGTCGGCTACGAGCAGTACTTC
d_gene: TRBD2; j_gene: TRBJ2-3; v_gene: TRBV19; abundance: -; CDR3aa: CASSIRLAGFPNRGDTQYF; CDR3nt: TGTGCCAGTAGTATCCGGCTAGCGGGATTCCCAAATCGGGGAGATACGCAGTATTTT
d_gene: TRBD1; j_gene: TRBJ1-2; v_gene: TRBV12-5; abundance: -; CDR3aa: CASGPGTGLIRDGYTF; CDR3nt: TGTGCTAGTGGTCCCGGGACAGGGTTAATACGGGATGGCTACACCTTC
d_gene: -; j_gene: TRBJ2-3; v_gene: TRBV21-1; abundance: -; CDR3aa: CASSKAGLASTDTQYF; CDR3nt: TGTGCCAGCAGCAAAGCGGGACTGGCTAGCACAGATACGCAGTATTTT
d_gene: -; j_gene: TRBJ1-2; v_gene: TRBV23-1; abundance: -; CDR3aa: CASSQSWRGGGYTF; CDR3nt: TGCGCCAGCAGTCAATCCTGGCGGGGCGGGGGCTACACCTTC
d_gene: TRBD2; j_gene: TRBJ2-1; v_gene: TRBV2; abundance: few; CDR3aa: CASRVLAGGLHEQFF; CDR3nt: TGTGCCAGCAGAGTACTAGCGGGAGGGCTCCATGAGCAGTTCTTC
d_gene: TRBD1; j_gene: TRBJ2-1; v_gene: TRBV29-1; abundance: -; CDR3aa: CSVRDRGVYNEQFF; CDR3nt: TGCAGCGTCCGGGACAGGGGGGTGTACAATGAGCAGTTCTTC
d_gene: TRBD1; j_gene: TRBJ1-1; v_gene: TRBV5-1; abundance: -; CDR3aa: CASSLRTGGRDTEAFF; CDR3nt: TGCGCCAGCAGCTTACGGACAGGGGGCAGGGACACTGAAGCTTTCTTT
d_gene: TRBD1; j_gene: TRBJ2-1; v_gene: TRBV7-9; abundance: -; CDR3aa: CASSFGTGYNEQFF; CDR3nt: TGTGCCAGCAGCTTCGGGACAGGCTACAATGAGCAGTTCTTC